This entry features one T cell receptor (beta chain) sequence. This sample stems from a study of blood T cell repertoires in COVID-19. Across the study: COVID-19 samples, acute and convalescent, were from the United States, Italy and Spain. PBMCs, B-cell-depleted T cells, or T cells provided the cDNA or gDNA that made up the material.

TCRdb's copy holds only in-frame clones and misses some; the assay was immunoSEQ multiplex PCR. This sample has 300,000 to 350,000 clones, with nearly 90% found just once. The CDR3 length is 18 residues. V dropped 3 bases and J dropped 0 bases, with 15 bases sitting between them. Looked up from germline, CDR1 is MNHEY and CDR2 is SMNVEV (reference sequence). This TCR was recovered from a woman younger than 35 with acute COVID-19. Sequenced sample: PBMCs or T cells enriched from blood (not recorded which). The chain carries TRBV27 and TRBJ1-6; D unresolved. This CDR3 is CASSFGGGGSSYNSPLHF. The CDR3 DNA sequence: TGTGCCAGCAGTTTTGGTGGAGGAGGGAGCTCCTATAATTCACCCCTCCACTTT.